This TCR beta chain came from a study of blood T cell repertoires in COVID-19. The overall study: Specimens from acute and convalescent COVID-19 originated in the United States, Italy and Spain. T cells, B-cell-depleted T cells, or PBMCs provided the cDNA or gDNA that served as material.

Original handling: Quantification of nucleated cells was approximated via reference gene primer amplification. The table came from immunoSEQ multiplex PCR; TCRdb's copy has only in-frame clones and leaves some out. That table furnishes V, J and clone size, whereas the DNA furnished D and trimming. The repertoire consists of 50,000 to 70,000 clones, with about 78% occurring once and the leading ten covering less than 25%. V was pared by 1 base and J by 6 bases, with 13 bases of the junction left unmatched. This CDR3 spans 17 amino acids. Germline V gene data show CDR1 as MGHDK and CDR2 as SYGVNS. This chain uses TRBV25-1 with TRBJ2-3; 7 positions match TRBD2. Sample: peripheral blood. This TCR was recovered from a man aged 50-60 years with active or convalescent COVID-19. CDR3 in amino acids: CASSEFTGGSGKDTQYF. CDR3 in DNA: TGTGCCAGCAGTGAATTTACGGGGGGATCCGGAAAGGATACGCAGTATTTT. The whole variable domain, remainder taken from reference TRBV25-1 and TRBJ2-3, is EADIYQTPRYLVIGTGKKITLECSQTMGHDKMYWYQQDPGMELHLIHYSYGVNSTEKGDLSSESTVSRIRTEHFPLTLESARPSHTSQYLCASSEFTGGSGKDTQYFGPGTRLTVL.